The 22 T cell receptor beta chains reported below all come from one sample, sequenced in a study of T-cell reconstitution after alpha-beta-depleted transplantation in children. Preparation of the TCRbeta library used unique molecular identifiers. A single record per CDR3 protein comes from TCRdb applying MiXCR to the PCR reads. Here the sample spans about 690,000 distinct CDR3 sequences, approximately 15% being singletons. The sample consisted of PBMCs from the stem cell graft donor, taken from the stem cell graft. Every receptor here comes from a human donor who donated a stem cell graft to a child with acute myeloid leukemia.

This clonotype was seen a handful of times. This chain links TRBV7-9 with TRBJ2-7, with D perhaps matching TRBD1 (5 bases). The CDR3 covers 14 residues. CDR1 SEHNR and CDR2 FQNEAQ come from the germline V gene (reference sequence). Trimming shortened V by 5 bases and J by 5 bases, and 16 bases separated the two germline ends. The CDR3 sequence is CASSPRQGTNEQYF. In DNA, the CDR3 is TGTGCCAGCAGCCCCCGGCAGGGAACTAACGAGCAGTACTTC.

At least ten counts were recorded for this clonotype. This chain joins TRBV9 and TRBJ1-6; D may be TRBD1 (6 bases). V was pared by 3 bases and J by 1 base, with 14 bases between. The CDR3 has 17 residues. Germline V gene lookup returns CDR1 SGDLS and CDR2 YYNGEE. The CDR3 coding sequence is TGTGCCAGCAGCGCCCACCGGACAGCTTCCTATAATTCACCCCTCCACTTT. This sequence encodes CASSAHRTASYNSPLHF. Drawing the rest from reference TRBV9 and TRBJ1-6, the complete variable domain is DSGVTQTPKHLITATGQRVTLRCSPRSGDLSVYWYQQSLDQGLQFLIQYYNGEERAKGNILERFSAQQFPDLHSELNLSSLELGDSALYFCASSAHRTASYNSPLHFGNGTRLTVT.

The V gene is TRBV20-1, the J gene TRBJ2-7; TRBD1 matches at 7 bases. V gave up 6 bases and J gave up 5 bases; unmatched junction bases: 7. The CDR3 is 12 amino acids. Germline V lookup: CDR1 DFQATT, CDR2 SNEGSKA (reference sequence). CDR3 nucleotides: TGCAGTGCGTGGGACAGTTCGAACGAGCAGTACTTC. Protein product: CSAWDSSNEQYF.

The table lists this clonotype with a few counts. The rearrangement uses TRBV20-1 and TRBJ2-6; perhaps TRBD1 as D (5 bases). From germline, CDR1 is DFQATT and CDR2 SNEGSKA (reference sequence). The CDR3 length is 16 residues. Trimming pared 5 bases from V and 0 bases from J, leaving 14 bases between. The CDR3 spells CSAGRSGYSGANVLTF. CDR3 DNA sequence: TGCAGTGCTGGAAGATCAGGGTACTCTGGGGCCAACGTCCTGACTTTC.

At least ten counts were recorded for this clonotype. J is TRBJ1-2 and V is TRBV20-1; D might be TRBD1 (5 bases). The CDR3 is 12 residues long. V was trimmed by 5 bases and J by 7 bases, leaving 14 bases between them. Germline lookup yields CDR1 DFQATT and CDR2 SNEGSKA (reference sequence). The CDR3, as DNA: TGCAGTGCTTCCTCCGGGGCGCGTGGCTACACCTTC. Translating it yields CSASSGARGYTF.

V gene TRBV10-3 combines with J gene TRBJ2-4; TRBD2 matches 10 bases. Germline-derived CDR1 and CDR2 are ENHRY and SYGVKD. The CDR3 runs 17 residues. The V gene end was trimmed by 6 bases and the J gene end by 6 bases; junction bases not matched to a gene: 14. The CDR3 coding sequence is TGTGCCATCAGCCCATCATACCGAATAGCGGGGGGAAACATTCAGTACTTC. It translates to CAISPSYRIAGGNIQYF.

This clonotype has ten or more counts. This chain connects TRBV15 to TRBJ2-3; D possibly uses TRBD1 or TRBD2 (5 bases each). V was pared by 5 bases and J by 0 bases, with 9 bases between. This CDR3 is built from 14 residues. CDR1 is LNHNV and CDR2 is YYDKDF in the germline V gene (reference sequence). Here the CDR3 DNA reads TGTGCCACCAGCGGGGGTACTAGCACAGATACGCAGTATTTT. The encoded protein is CATSGGTSTDTQYF.

This chain links TRBV11-1 with TRBJ2-6; D possibly corresponds to TRBD2 (6 bases). Germline lookup yields CDR1 SGHAT and CDR2 FQDESV (reference sequence). Deletions cut 3 bases from V and 0 bases from J, with 12 bases between. This CDR3 spans 17 amino acids. The CDR3 loop reads CASSFAGRYSGANVLTF. As DNA, the CDR3 is TGTGCCAGCAGCTTCGCGGGACGGTACTCTGGGGCCAACGTCCTGACTTTC.

This clonotype has a handful of counts. The chain has TRBV28 and TRBJ2-1; 12 positions agree with TRBD2. The ends lost 6 bases at V and 1 base at J; junction bases unmatched: 10. The CDR3 spans 18 residues. Germline V gene sequence: CDR1 MDHEN, CDR2 SYDVKM. CDR3 amino acids: CASSPTRLAGASYNEQFF. The CDR3 nucleotides read TGTGCCAGCAGCCCGACTCGACTAGCGGGGGCTTCCTACAATGAGCAGTTCTTC.

This clonotype was found many times. CDR3 DNA: TGTGCCATCAGTGAGACCGGGGGCGAGCAGTACGTC. Translating gives CAISETGGEQYV. The chain is built from TRBV10-3 and TRBJ2-7, with D possibly being TRBD2 (6 bases). The V and J ends lost 2 bases and 6 bases respectively, with 8 bases between them. The CDR3 is 12 residues long. Germline CDR1 is ENHRY and CDR2 is SYGVKD.

This clonotype was seen repeatedly, ten times or more. The J gene is TRBJ2-2, the V gene TRBV6-5; tentatively, D is TRBD2 (5 bases). V was shortened by 2 bases and J by 7 bases, with 8 bases between the two germline ends. The CDR3 is 13 amino acids. Germline V CDR1 and CDR2: MNHEY, SVGAGI. The CDR3 coding sequence is TGTGCCAGCAGTTACATCGGGGTCGGGGAGCTGTTTTTT. Translating gives CASSYIGVGELFF.

This clonotype appeared a few times. This chain connects TRBV29-1 to TRBJ1-4; D is perhaps TRBD1 (5 bases). Germline CDR1 and CDR2: SQVTM and ANQGSEA. Trimming pared 2 bases from V and 6 bases from J, leaving 10 bases between. The CDR3 has 13 residues. CDR3 amino acids: CSVESRGYEKLFF. CDR3 coding DNA: TGCAGCGTTGAATCTAGGGGCTATGAAAAACTGTTTTTT.

This clonotype came up a few times. CDR3 DNA sequence: TGTGCCAGCAGTATAACACTGGGGACAGATACGCAGTATTTT. Protein: CASSITLGTDTQYF. The chain links TRBV12-3 or TRBV12-4 to TRBJ2-3; D unresolved. The V gene lost 5 bases and the J gene lost 3 bases, with 12 bases spanning the gap. This CDR3 contains 14 residues.

This clonotype was found a few times. V gene TRBV5-1 combines with J gene TRBJ2-1, with TRBD2 identical over 13 bases. Germline V CDR1 and CDR2: SGHRS, YFSETQ. V gave up 1 base and J gave up 9 bases; unmatched junction bases: 4. This CDR3 region has 15 residues. The CDR3 loop is CASSLTSGGASEQFF. CDR3 nucleotide sequence: TGCGCCAGCAGCTTGACTAGCGGGGGGGCCAGTGAGCAGTTCTTC.

This clonotype showed up just a few times. V usage is TRBV12-3 or TRBV12-4 and J usage is TRBJ1-5, with D maybe TRBD1 (5 bases). Deletions cut 5 bases from V and 4 bases from J, with 15 bases between. The CDR3 consists of 15 residues. For the CDR3, the DNA is TGTGCCAGCAGTCCGGTGGAATGGGGGAATCAGCCCCAGCATTTT. Translated: CASSPVEWGNQPQHF.

This clonotype was seen a few times. This rearrangement joins TRBV28 to TRBJ1-6; no definite D call. This CDR3 spans 14 amino acids. The V and J ends lost 6 bases and 2 bases respectively, with 8 bases between them. Germline assignment: CDR1 MDHEN and CDR2 SYDVKM. The CDR3, as DNA: TGTGCCAGCAGAACAGCCCCCTATAATTCACCCCTCCACTTT. Translating it yields CASRTAPYNSPLHF. The full variable domain, its missing parts supplied by reference TRBV28 and TRBJ1-6, is DVKVTQSSRYLVKRTGEKVFLECVQDMDHENMFWYRQDPGLGLRLIYFSYDVKMKEKGDIPEGYSVSREKKERFSLILESASTNQTSMYLCASRTAPYNSPLHFGNGTRLTVT.

This clonotype was counted ten times or more. V gene TRBV5-6 combines with J gene TRBJ1-2; TRBD1 matches at 8 bases. Germline V gene lookup returns CDR1 SGHDT and CDR2 YYEEEE. V shed 4 bases and J 2 bases; nucleotides not matched to a gene: 7. This CDR3 contains 15 residues. The CDR3, as DNA: TGTGCCAGCAGCCGTCAGGACAGGGCCAACTATGGCTACACCTTC. Protein product: CASSRQDRANYGYTF.

This rearrangement joins TRBV5-1 to TRBJ1-1; D not certain. The CDR3 contains 11 residues. V dropped 6 bases and J dropped 2 bases, with 5 bases sitting between them. The germline gives CDR1 SGHRS, CDR2 YFSETQ. The CDR3 protein is CASIGNTEAFF. Here the CDR3 DNA reads TGCGCCAGCATAGGTAACACTGAAGCTTTCTTT.

This clonotype was detected ten times or more. This chain connects TRBV27 to TRBJ1-4; no reliable D call. The CDR3 is 14 residues long. Germline-derived CDR1 and CDR2 are MNHEY and SMNVEV (reference sequence). V was pared by 7 bases and J by 0 bases, with 9 bases between. CDR3 amino acids: CASKGQATNEKLFF. DNA for the CDR3: TGTGCCAGCAAAGGGCAGGCAACTAATGAAAAACTGTTTTTT.

This clonotype appeared many times. The J gene is TRBJ1-5, the V gene TRBV20-1; no firm D call. The germline CDR1 and CDR2 sequences are DFQATT and SNEGSKA (reference sequence). The germline V and J ends were trimmed by 2 bases and 3 bases, with 11 bases remaining between them. There are 14 residues in the CDR3. The CDR3 loop reads CSARHGETNQPQHF. Here the CDR3 DNA reads TGCAGTGCTAGACATGGGGAGACCAATCAGCCCCAGCATTTT.

This clonotype turned up a few times. The V call is TRBV11-2, the J call TRBJ2-7; 8 positions match TRBD1. Trimming at V came to 1 base and at J to 5 bases, leaving 7 bases not matched to a gene. The CDR3 length is 15 residues. Germline V CDR1 and CDR2: SGHAT, FQNNGV. The DNA of the CDR3 is TGTGCCAGCAGCTTAGGTTACCAGGGGGCGCACGAGCAGTACGTC. Translated, it gives CASSLGYQGAHEQYV.

This clonotype was observed many times. The rearrangement uses TRBV15 and TRBJ2-2; D unclear. The CDR3 loop spans 16 amino acids. Germline V gene sequence: CDR1 LNHNV, CDR2 YYDKDF (reference sequence). The V and J ends lost 5 bases and 2 bases respectively, with 15 bases between them. The CDR3 sequence: CATSERRVLNTGELFF. In DNA, the CDR3 is TGTGCCACCAGCGAGCGCCGGGTACTTAACACCGGGGAGCTGTTTTTT.